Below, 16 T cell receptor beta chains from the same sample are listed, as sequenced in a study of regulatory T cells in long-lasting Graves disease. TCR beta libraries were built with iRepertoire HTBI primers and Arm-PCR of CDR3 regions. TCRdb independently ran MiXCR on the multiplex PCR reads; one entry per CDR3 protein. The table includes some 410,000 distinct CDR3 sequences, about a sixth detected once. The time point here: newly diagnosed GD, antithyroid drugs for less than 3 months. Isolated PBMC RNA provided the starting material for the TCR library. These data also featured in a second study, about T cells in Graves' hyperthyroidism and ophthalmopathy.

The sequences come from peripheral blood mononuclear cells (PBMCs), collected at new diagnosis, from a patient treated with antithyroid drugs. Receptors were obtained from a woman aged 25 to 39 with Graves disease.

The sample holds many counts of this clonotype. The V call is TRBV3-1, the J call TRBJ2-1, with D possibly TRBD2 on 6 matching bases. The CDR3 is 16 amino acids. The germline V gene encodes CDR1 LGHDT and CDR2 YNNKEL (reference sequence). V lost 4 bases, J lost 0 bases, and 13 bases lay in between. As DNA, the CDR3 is TGTGCCAGCAGCCCTTTGGCGGGAAGCTCCTACAATGAGCAGTTCTTC. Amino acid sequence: CASSPLAGSSYNEQFF.

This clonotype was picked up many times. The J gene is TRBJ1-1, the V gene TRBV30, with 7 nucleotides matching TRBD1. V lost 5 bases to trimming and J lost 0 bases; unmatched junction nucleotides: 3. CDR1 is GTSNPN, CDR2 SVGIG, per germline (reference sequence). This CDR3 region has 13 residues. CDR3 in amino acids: CAWGTVMNTEAFF. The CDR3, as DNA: TGTGCCTGGGGGACAGTGATGAACACTGAAGCTTTCTTT.

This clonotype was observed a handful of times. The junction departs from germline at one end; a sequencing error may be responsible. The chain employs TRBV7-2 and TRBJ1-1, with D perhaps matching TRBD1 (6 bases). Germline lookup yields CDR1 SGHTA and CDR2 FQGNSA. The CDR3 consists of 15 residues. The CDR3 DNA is TGTGCCAGCAGCTTAACTTACAGGGAGGACACTGAAGGTTTCTTT. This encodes CASSLTYREDTEGFF.

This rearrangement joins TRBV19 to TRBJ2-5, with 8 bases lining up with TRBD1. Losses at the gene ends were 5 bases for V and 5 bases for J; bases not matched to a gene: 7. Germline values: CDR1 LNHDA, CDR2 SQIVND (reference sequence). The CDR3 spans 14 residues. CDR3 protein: CASSPLDREETQYF. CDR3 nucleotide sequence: TGTGCCAGTAGTCCCCTGGACAGGGAGGAGACCCAGTACTTC.

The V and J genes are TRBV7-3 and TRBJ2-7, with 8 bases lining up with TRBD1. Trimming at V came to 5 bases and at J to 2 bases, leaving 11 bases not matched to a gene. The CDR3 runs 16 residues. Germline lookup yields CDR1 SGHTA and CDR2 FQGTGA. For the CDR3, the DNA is TGTGCCAGCAGCACCAAGGCCGGGACAGGCACCTACGAGCAGTACTTC. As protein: CASSTKAGTGTYEQYF.

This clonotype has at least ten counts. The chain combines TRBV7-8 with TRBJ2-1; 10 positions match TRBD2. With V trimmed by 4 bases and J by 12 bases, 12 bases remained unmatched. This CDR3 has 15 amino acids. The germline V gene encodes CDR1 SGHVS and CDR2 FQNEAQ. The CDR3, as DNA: TGTGCCAGCAGCTCGGACCCTGAAGTAGCGGGAGGGCAGTTCTTC. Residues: CASSSDPEVAGGQFF.

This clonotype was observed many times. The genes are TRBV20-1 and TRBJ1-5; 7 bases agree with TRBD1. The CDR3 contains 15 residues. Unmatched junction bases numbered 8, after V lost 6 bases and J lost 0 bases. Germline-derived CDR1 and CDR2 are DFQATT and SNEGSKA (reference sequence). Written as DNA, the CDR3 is TGCAGTGCAGCTGGGACAGAAAATAGCAATCAGCCCCAGCATTTT. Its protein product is CSAAGTENSNQPQHF.

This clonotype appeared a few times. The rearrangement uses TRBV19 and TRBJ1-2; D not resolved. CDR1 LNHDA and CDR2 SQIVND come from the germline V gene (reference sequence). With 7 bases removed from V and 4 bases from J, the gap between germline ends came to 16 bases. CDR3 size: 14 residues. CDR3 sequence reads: CASTRPGTSYGYTF. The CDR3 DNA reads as TGTGCCAGTACCCGCCCCGGAACAAGCTATGGCTACACCTTC.

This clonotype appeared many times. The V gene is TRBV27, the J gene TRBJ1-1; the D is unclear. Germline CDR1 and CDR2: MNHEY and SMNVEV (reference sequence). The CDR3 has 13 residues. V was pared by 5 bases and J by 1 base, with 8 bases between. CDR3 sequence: CASSQRQNTEAFF. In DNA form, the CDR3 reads TGTGCCAGCAGTCAACGGCAGAACACTGAAGCTTTCTTT.

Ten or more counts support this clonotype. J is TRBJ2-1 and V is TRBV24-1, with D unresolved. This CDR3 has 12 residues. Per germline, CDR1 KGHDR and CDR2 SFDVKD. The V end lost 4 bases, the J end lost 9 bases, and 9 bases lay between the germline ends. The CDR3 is CATSDRSTEQFF. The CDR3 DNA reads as TGTGCCACCAGTGACCGAAGTACTGAGCAGTTCTTC.

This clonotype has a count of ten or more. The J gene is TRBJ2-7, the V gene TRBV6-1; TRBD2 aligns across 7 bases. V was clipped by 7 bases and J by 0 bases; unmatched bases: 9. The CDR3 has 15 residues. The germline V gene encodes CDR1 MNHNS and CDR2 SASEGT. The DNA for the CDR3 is TGTGCCAGCACTCATGGGGACTACCGCTCCTACGAGCAGTACTTC. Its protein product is CASTHGDYRSYEQYF.

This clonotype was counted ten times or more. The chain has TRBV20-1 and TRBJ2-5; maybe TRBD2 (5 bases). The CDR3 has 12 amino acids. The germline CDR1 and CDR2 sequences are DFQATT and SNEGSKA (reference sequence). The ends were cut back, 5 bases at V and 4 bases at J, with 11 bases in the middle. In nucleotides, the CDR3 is TGCAGTGCTCAAACTAGAGGAGAGACCCAGTACTTC. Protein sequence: CSAQTRGETQYF.

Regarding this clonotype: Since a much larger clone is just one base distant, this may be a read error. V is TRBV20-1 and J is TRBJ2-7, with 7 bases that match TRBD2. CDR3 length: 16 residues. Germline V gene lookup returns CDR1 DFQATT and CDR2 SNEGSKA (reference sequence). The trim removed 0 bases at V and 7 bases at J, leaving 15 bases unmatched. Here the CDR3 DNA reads TGCAGTGCTAGAGACCCCCAGGGCGGGAGTGGCGATGAGCAGTACTTC. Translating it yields CSARDPQGGSGDEQYF.

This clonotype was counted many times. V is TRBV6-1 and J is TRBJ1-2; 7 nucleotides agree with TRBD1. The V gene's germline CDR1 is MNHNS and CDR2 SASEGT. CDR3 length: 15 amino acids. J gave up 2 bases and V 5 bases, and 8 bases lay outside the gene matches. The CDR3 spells CASSNRDSANYGYTF. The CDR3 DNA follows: TGTGCCAGCAGTAACCGGGACAGTGCGAACTATGGCTACACCTTC.

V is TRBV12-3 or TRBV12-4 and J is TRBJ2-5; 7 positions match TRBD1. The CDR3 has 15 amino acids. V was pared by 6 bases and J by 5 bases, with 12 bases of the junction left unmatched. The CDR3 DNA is TGTGCCAGCAGCCCCGTGACAGGGAGCCGCGAGACCCAGTACTTC. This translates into CASSPVTGSRETQYF.

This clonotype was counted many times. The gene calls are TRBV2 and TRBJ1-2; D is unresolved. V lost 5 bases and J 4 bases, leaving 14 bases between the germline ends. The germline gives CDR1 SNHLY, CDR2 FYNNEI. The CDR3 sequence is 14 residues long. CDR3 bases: TGTGCCAGCAGTCAGCACCCTGGGTCCTATGGCTACACCTTC. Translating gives CASSQHPGSYGYTF.